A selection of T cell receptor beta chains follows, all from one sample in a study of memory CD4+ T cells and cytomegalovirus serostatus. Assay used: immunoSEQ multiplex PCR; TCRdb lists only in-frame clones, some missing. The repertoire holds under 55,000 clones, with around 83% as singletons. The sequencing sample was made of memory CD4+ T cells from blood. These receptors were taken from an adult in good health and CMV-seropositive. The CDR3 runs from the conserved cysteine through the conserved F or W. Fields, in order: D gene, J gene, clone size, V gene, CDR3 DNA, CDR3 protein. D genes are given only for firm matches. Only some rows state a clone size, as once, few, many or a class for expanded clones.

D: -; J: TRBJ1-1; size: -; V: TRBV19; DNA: TGTGCCAGTTCGTACCGGTCGAACACTGAAGCTTTCTTT; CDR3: CASSYRSNTEAFF
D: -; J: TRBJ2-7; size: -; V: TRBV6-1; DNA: TGTGCCAGCAGTACGACCTACGAGCAGTACTTC; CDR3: CASSTTYEQYF
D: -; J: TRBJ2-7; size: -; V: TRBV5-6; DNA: TGTGCCAGCAGCCTCGGGACACTCAGCTCCTACGAGCAGTACTTC; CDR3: CASSLGTLSSYEQYF
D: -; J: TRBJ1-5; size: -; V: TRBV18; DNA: TGTGCCAGCTCACCAAGCTGGAATCAGCCCCAGCATTTT; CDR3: CASSPSWNQPQHF
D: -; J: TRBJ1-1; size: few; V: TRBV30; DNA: TGTGCCTGGAGTCTTGGGATCGGGGCTTTCTTT; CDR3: CAWSLGIGAFF
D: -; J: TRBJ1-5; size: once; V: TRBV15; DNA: TGTGCCACCAGCAGAGATGAAGGGGAAGTGGGCAATCAGCCCCAGCATTTT; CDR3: CATSRDEGEVGNQPQHF
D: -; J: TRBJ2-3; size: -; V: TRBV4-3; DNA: TGCGCCAGCAGCCAAGATCTAGCGTTAAATACGCAGTATTTT; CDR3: CASSQDLALNTQYF
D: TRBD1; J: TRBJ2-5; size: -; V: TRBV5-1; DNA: TGCGCCAGCACCCTAGGGGGCGTAGGTGAAGAGACCCAGTACTTC; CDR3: CASTLGGVGEETQYF
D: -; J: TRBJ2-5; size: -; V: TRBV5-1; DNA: TGCGCCAGCAGCGGTCGAGGTAGCGGTCAAGAGACCCAGTACTTC; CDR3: CASSGRGSGQETQYF
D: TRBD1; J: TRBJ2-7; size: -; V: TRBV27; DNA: TGTGCCAGCAGTTTACGGCGTTCCCGGACAGGGGACGAGCAGTACTTC; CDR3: CASSLRRSRTGDEQYF
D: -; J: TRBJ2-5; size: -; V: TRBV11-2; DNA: TGTGCCAGCAGCCGGGGGAGATTACAAGAGACCCAGTACTTC; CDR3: CASSRGRLQETQYF
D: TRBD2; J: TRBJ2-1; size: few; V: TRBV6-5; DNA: TGTGCCAGCACGCGTCTAGCGGGGTACAATGAGCAGTTCTTC; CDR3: CASTRLAGYNEQFF
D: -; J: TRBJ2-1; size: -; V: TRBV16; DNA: TGTGCCAGCAGCCAAGGGTATAACAATGAGCAGTTCTTC; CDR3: CASSQGYNNEQFF
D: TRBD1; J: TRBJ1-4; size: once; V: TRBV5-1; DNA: TGCGCCAGCAGGGATACAGGGGGCGCAAATGAAAAACTGTTTTTT; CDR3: CASRDTGGANEKLFF
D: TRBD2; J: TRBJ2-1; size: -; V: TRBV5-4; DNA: TGTGCCAGCAGCTTGGAAGGAACCGGGACTAGCGGGGTTCACAATGAGCAGTTCTTC; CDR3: CASSLEGTGTSGVHNEQFF
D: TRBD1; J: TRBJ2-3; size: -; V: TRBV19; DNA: TGTGCCAGATCCCCAGACAGGGGGCAATTAGATACGCAGTATTTT; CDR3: CARSPDRGQLDTQYF
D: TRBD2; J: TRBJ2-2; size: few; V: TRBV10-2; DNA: TGCGCCAGCAGTTTTACTAGCGGTTCAGCCGGGGAGCTGTTTTTT; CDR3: CASSFTSGSAGELFF
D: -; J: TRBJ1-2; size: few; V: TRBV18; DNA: TGTGCCAGCTCACCAGCGAGCAGGGGAGACTCCAACTATGGCTACACCTTC; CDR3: CASSPASRGDSNYGYTF
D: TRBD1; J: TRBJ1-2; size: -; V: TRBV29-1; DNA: TGCAGCGCCGGGACAGGGGGGTCTGGCTACACCTTC; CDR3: CSAGTGGSGYTF
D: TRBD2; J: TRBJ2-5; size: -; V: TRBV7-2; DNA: TGTGCCAGCAGCTCCATGGGACTAGTGGGTGGGGGAGAGACCCAGTACTTC; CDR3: CASSSMGLVGGGETQYF
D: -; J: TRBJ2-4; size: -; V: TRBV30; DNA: TGTGCCTCAAACAAAGGGGACACGGACATTCAGTACTTC; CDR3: CASNKGDTDIQYF
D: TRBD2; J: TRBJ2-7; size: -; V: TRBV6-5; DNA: TGTGCCAGCACCTCGTCGGGAGGGACCGCCTACGAGCAGTACTTC; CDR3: CASTSSGGTAYEQYF
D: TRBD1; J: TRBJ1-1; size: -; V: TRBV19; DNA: TGTGCCAGTAGTAGGGGACAGTTGAACACTGAAGCTTTCTTT; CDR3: CASSRGQLNTEAFF
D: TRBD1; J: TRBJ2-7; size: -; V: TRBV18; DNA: TGTGCCAGCTCACCAAGGACAGGGAATTACGAGCAGTACTTC; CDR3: CASSPRTGNYEQYF
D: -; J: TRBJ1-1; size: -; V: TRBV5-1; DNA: TGCGCCAGCAGACAGAAAGAGAACACTGAAGCTTTCTTT; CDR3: CASRQKENTEAFF
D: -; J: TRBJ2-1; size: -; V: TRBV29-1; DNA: TGCAGCGTTGACTTAGGGCATACGGGAGACAATGAGCAGTTCTTC; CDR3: CSVDLGHTGDNEQFF
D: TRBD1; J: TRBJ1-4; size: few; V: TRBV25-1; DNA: TGTGCCAGCAGTGAAGGGGGGACAGGGGACGAAAAACTGTTTTTT; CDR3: CASSEGGTGDEKLFF
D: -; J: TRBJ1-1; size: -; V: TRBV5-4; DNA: TGTGCCAGCAGCCCCCCGAGGGCAGGGCTGAACACTGAAGCTTTCTTT; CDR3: CASSPPRAGLNTEAFF
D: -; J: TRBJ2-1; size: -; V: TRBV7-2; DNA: TGTGCCAGCAGCCCGGCCGGACCCTTGGTCAATGAGCAGTTCTTC; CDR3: CASSPAGPLVNEQFF
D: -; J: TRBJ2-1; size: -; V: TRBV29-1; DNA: TGCAGCGTTGGCGGATGGGGAGGCAATGAGCAGTTCTTC; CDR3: CSVGGWGGNEQFF
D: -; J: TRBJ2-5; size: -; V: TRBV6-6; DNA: TGTGCCAGCAGTGTCGGGACCTCGGTGGAGACCCAGTACTTC; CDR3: CASSVGTSVETQYF
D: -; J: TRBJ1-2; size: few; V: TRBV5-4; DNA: TGTGCCAGCAGCTCGACCGACTATGGCTACACCTTC; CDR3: CASSSTDYGYTF
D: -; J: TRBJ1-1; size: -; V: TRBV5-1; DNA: TGCGCCAGCAGCCAAAACAGGAACACTGAAGCTTTCTTT; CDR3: CASSQNRNTEAFF
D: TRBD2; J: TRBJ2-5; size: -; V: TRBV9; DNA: TGTGCCAGCAGCCCAGGGGTCGGGCGGGGGGGTGAAGAGACCCAGTACTTC; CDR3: CASSPGVGRGGEETQYF
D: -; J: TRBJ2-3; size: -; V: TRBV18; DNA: TGTGCCAGCTCACCAGTATTCCACACAGATACGCAGTATTTT; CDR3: CASSPVFHTDTQYF
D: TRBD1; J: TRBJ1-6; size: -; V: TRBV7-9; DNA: TGTGCCAGCAGCCCGGGACAGGGGGGTTCACCCCTCCACTTT; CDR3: CASSPGQGGSPLHF
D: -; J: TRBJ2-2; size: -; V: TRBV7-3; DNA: TGTGCCAGCAGCTTAAATAGGGACAACACCGGGGAGCTGTTTTTT; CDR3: CASSLNRDNTGELFF
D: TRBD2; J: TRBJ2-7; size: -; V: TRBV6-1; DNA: TGTGCCTCGCGGGAGGTCTACGAGCAGTACTTC; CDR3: CASREVYEQYF
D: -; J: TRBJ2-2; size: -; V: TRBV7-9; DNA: TGTGCCAGCAGCCCGGTGGCTGCCTTGGCCGGGGAGCTGTTTTTT; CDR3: CASSPVAALAGELFF
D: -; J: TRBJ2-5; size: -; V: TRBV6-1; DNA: TGTGCCAGCAGTGAAGCCAGGCCAGGGAGGGAGACCCAGTACTTC; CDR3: CASSEARPGRETQYF
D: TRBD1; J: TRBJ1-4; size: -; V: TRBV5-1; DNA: TGCGCCAGCAGGGGGACAGGGTTACTAGCAACTAATGAAAAACTGTTTTTT; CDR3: CASRGTGLLATNEKLFF
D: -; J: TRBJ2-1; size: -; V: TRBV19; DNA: TGTGCCAGTAGTATTGACAGGAGCTCCTACAATGAGCAGTTCTTC; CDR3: CASSIDRSSYNEQFF
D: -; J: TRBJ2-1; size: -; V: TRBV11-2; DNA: TGTGCCAGCAGCTTAATTGGAACGCGGAATGAGCAGTTCTTC; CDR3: CASSLIGTRNEQFF
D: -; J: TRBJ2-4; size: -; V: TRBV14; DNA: TGTGCCAGCAGCCAAGATCTCGCGGACATTCAGTACTTC; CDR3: CASSQDLADIQYF
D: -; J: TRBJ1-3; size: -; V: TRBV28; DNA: TGTGCCAGCAGTTTGGGGGCACACGGAAACACCATATATTTT; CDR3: CASSLGAHGNTIYF
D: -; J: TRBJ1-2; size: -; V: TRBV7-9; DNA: TGTGCCAGCAGCACACGATCTCGGCAGGAAAAAAAAGATGGCTACACCTTC; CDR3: CASSTRSRQEKKDGYTF
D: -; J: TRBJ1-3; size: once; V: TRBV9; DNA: TGTGCCAGCAGCGAATCGGACAACTCTGGAAACACCATATATTTT; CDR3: CASSESDNSGNTIYF
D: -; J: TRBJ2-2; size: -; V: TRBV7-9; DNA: TGTGCCAGCAGCCACGGGGACACCGGGGAGCTGTTTTTT; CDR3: CASSHGDTGELFF
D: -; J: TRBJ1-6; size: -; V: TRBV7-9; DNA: TGTGCCAGCAGCTTGGCAGAAAGTTCACCCCTCCACTTT; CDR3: CASSLAESSPLHF
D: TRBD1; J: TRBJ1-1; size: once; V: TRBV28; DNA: TGTGCCAGCAGTTCAGGGGGCAAGAACTTCTTT; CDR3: CASSSGGKNFF
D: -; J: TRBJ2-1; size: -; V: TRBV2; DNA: TGTGCCAGCAGTGTTTGGTCCGTCGAGGGTGAGCAGTTCTTC; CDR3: CASSVWSVEGEQFF
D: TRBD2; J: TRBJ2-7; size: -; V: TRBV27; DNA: TGTGCCAGCAGCCGTAGCGGGAGTTCCTACGAGCAGTACTTC; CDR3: CASSRSGSSYEQYF